Each of the 24 T cell receptor beta chains below was sequenced from the same sample in a study of post-analysis software for immune sequencing data. These TCRs' antigens remain unknown. Unique molecular identifiers featured in each of the TCR beta cDNA libraries. MiXCR, run by TCRdb on the PCR reads, gives a single entry per CDR3 protein. This table has approximately 770,000 distinct CDR3 sequences, about 45% appearing once. Whole-study results and caveats: With TRBV5-6, TRBV5-1 and TRBV20-1 included, about five TRBV segments were more frequent in patients than in controls.

Sequencing input: blood. These receptors all come from a girl aged 10-17 years with multiple sclerosis.

This sequence joins TRBV15 and TRBJ2-4, with D perhaps TRBD1 or TRBD2 (5 bases each). CDR3 length equals 16 residues. The germline V gene encodes CDR1 LNHNV and CDR2 YYDKDF (reference sequence). With 5 bases removed from V and 0 bases from J, the gap between germline ends came to 14 bases. CDR3 residues: CATSSRLGVAKNIQYF. The CDR3 DNA reads as TGTGCCACCAGCTCCAGGCTGGGGGTAGCCAAAAACATTCAGTACTTC.

The chain recombines TRBV7-9 with TRBJ2-1, with TRBD1 as a possible D gene (5 bases). This CDR3 has 13 residues. The V and J ends lost 6 bases and 6 bases respectively, with 12 bases between them. The germline V gene has CDR1 SEHNR and CDR2 FQNEAQ (reference sequence). CDR3 DNA sequence: TGTGCCAGCAGATACCCGCAGGGCAATGAGCAGTTCTTC. Its translation is CASRYPQGNEQFF.

The gene calls are TRBV29-1 and TRBJ2-3, with 12 bases aligning to TRBD2. The CDR3 length is 16 residues. Trimming took 1 base from V and 2 from J; bases not matched to a gene: 4. Germline values: CDR1 SQVTM, CDR2 ANQGSEA. CDR3 residues: CSVEGGLAGITDTQYF. CDR3 coding DNA: TGCAGCGTTGAAGGAGGACTAGCGGGGATCACAGATACGCAGTATTTT.

This clonotype has only a few counts. The chain is built from TRBV4-1 and TRBJ2-7; 8 nucleotides match TRBD1. The J call could be wrong; TRBJ2-4 is a better fit for the DNA end. Germline V gene lookup returns CDR1 MGHRA and CDR2 YSYEKL. The CDR3 totals 16 residues. DNA for the CDR3: TGCGCCAGCAGCCAAGAGATCGGACAGGGAATATTCATTCAGTACTTC. This codes for CASSQEIGQGIFIQYF.

J is TRBJ2-7 and V is TRBV29-1, with no clear D. Germline V CDR1 and CDR2: SQVTM, ANQGSEA. Trimming shortened V by 6 bases and J by 3 bases, and 15 bases separated the two germline ends. The CDR3 is 13 amino acids. Written as DNA, the CDR3 is TGCAGCGTGTCTGTGGCTCTAAACTACGAGCAGTACTTC. This gives the protein CSVSVALNYEQYF.

The genes are TRBV12-3 or TRBV12-4 and TRBJ2-7; D may correspond to TRBD1 or TRBD2 (5 bases each). The CDR3 consists of 15 residues. V lost 1 base, J lost 7 bases, and 17 bases lay in between. CDR3 sequence reads: CASSLEGSSYNEQYF. DNA for the CDR3: TGTGCCAGCAGTTTAGAGGGGAGCTCCTACAATGAGCAGTACTTC.

This sequence joins TRBV30 and TRBJ2-4; tentatively, D is TRBD1 or TRBD2 (5 bases each). The CDR3 is 15 residues long. Trimming took 3 bases from V and 3 from J, leaving 15 bases between them. CDR1 and CDR2 (germline): GTSNPN, SVGIG (reference sequence). For the CDR3, the DNA is TGTGCCTGGAGCTCACCTCAGGGAGTCAAAAACATTCAGTACTTC. This translates into CAWSSPQGVKNIQYF.

This clonotype was seen only a few times. The V and J genes are TRBV7-6 and TRBJ2-7, with 12 bases fitting TRBD2. The V gene end was trimmed by 4 bases and the J gene end by 4 bases; junction bases not matched to a gene: 5. Germline lookup yields CDR1 SGHVS and CDR2 FNYEAQ. CDR3 length: 15 residues. CDR3 sequence reads: CASSSLAGGVYEQYF. CDR3 DNA: TGTGCCAGCAGCTCTCTAGCGGGAGGGGTGTACGAGCAGTACTTC.

The rearrangement uses TRBV29-1 and TRBJ2-1; 9 positions agree with TRBD2. Germline CDR1 reads SQVTM; CDR2 reads ANQGSEA. Losses at the gene ends were 4 bases for V and 0 bases for J; bases not matched to a gene: 4. CDR3 length: 15 residues. The CDR3 region is CSVGPSGTSYNEQFF. CDR3 DNA sequence: TGCAGCGTTGGCCCTAGCGGGACCTCCTACAATGAGCAGTTCTTC.

This clonotype was counted between two and nine times. This chain's CDR3 is CASSSGTGGLREQYF. In DNA form, the CDR3 reads TGTGCCAGCAGCTCAGGGACAGGGGGCCTGAGGGAGCAGTACTTC. The chain uses TRBV7-8 and TRBJ2-7; 12 positions match TRBD1. This CDR3 is built from 15 residues. Germline lookup yields CDR1 SGHVS and CDR2 FQNEAQ. J gave up 7 bases and V 4 bases, and 8 bases lay outside the gene matches.

This chain links TRBV28 with TRBJ1-1; 8 bases agree with TRBD1. In germline, CDR1 is MDHEN, CDR2 SYDVKM. V was pared by 5 bases and J by 0 bases, with 5 bases of the junction left unmatched. The length of the CDR3 is 15 residues. The CDR3, as DNA: TGTGCCAGCAGTCATAGACAGGGGATGAACACTGAAGCTTTCTTT. Amino acids: CASSHRQGMNTEAFF.

This chain links TRBV25-1 with TRBJ2-1, with TRBD1 matching 9 bases. The CDR3 spans 14 residues. Germline lookup yields CDR1 MGHDK and CDR2 SYGVNS. V shed 4 bases, J shed 9 bases, and the junction held 7 bases outside the gene matches. The CDR3: CASSATGGLVEQFF. The DNA of the CDR3 is TGTGCCAGCAGTGCGACAGGGGGGTTGGTTGAGCAGTTCTTC.

This chain joins TRBV6-6 and TRBJ2-3; perhaps TRBD2 as D (5 bases). Trimming cost V 8 bases and J 0 bases, with 15 bases left between them. The CDR3 extends over 15 amino acids. The germline gives CDR1 MNHNY, CDR2 SVGAGI (reference sequence). CDR3: CASGSQRRSTDTQYF. In DNA form, the CDR3 reads TGTGCCAGCGGGTCTCAGCGGCGAAGCACAGATACGCAGTATTTT.

The J gene is TRBJ1-2, the V gene TRBV4-1; tentative D call: TRBD1 (5 bases). The CDR3 spans 13 residues. Trimming removed 0 bases from V and 11 bases from J, with 13 bases in between. Germline CDR1 and CDR2: MGHRA and YSYEKL. In DNA form, the CDR3 reads TGCGCCAGCAGCCAAGATGGGGGGTTGCGTTACACCTTC. Protein product: CASSQDGGLRYTF.

The V gene is TRBV20-1, the J gene TRBJ2-5; 8 nucleotides match TRBD2. V trimming: 2 bases; J trimming: 4 bases; junction bases outside the gene matches: 12. Germline lookup yields CDR1 DFQATT and CDR2 SNEGSKA (reference sequence). This CDR3 has 16 amino acids. The CDR3 bases are TGCAGTGCTAGACCCCTCCCAGCGGGAGTCGGAGAGACCCAGTACTTC. Amino acids: CSARPLPAGVGETQYF.

This clonotype has a handful of counts. The V and J genes are TRBV7-8 and TRBJ2-7; 8 bases map to TRBD1. CDR3 length: 15 amino acids. Per the germline V gene, CDR1 is SGHVS and CDR2 is FQNEAQ. Germline trimming cut 3 bases from V and 2 bases from J; bases unmatched to any gene: 6. The CDR3 protein is CASSFSRDRTYEQYF. Written as DNA, the CDR3 is TGTGCCAGCAGCTTCTCCCGGGACAGGACCTACGAGCAGTACTTC. Full variable domain (outside the CDR3, taken from reference TRBV7-8 and TRBJ2-7): GAGVSQSPRYKVAKRGQDVALRCDPISGHVSLFWYQQALGQGPEFLTYFQNEAQLDKSGLPSDRFFAERPEGSVSTLKIQRTQQEDSAVYLCASSFSRDRTYEQYFGPGTRLTVT.

This clonotype showed up just a few times. V gene TRBV7-8 combines with J gene TRBJ1-2; 7 nucleotides match TRBD1. The junction had 15 bases not matched to a gene; V was cut back by 2 bases and J by 6 bases. The germline gives CDR1 SGHVS, CDR2 FQNEAQ. The CDR3 totals 17 residues. CDR3: CASSLSFPGTDLNGYTF. The CDR3 region has the DNA TGTGCCAGCAGCTTAAGCTTTCCCGGGACAGACTTGAATGGCTACACCTTC.

The J gene is TRBJ2-3, the V gene TRBV2; D gene unclear. This CDR3 contains 15 residues. Germline assignment: CDR1 SNHLY and CDR2 FYNNEI. The V and J ends lost 5 bases and 4 bases respectively, with 16 bases between them. The CDR3 is CASSTGPRDPDTQYF. DNA of the CDR3: TGTGCCAGCAGTACCGGGCCTAGAGACCCAGATACGCAGTATTTT.

The gene calls are TRBV7-3 and TRBJ2-1; 8 bases agree with TRBD1. The CDR3 totals 15 residues. Trimming took 4 bases from V and 9 from J; bases not matched to a gene: 11. CDR1 is SGHTA and CDR2 is FQGTGA in the germline V gene. This CDR3 reads CASSSGQPGGSEQFF. The CDR3 DNA reads as TGTGCCAGCAGCTCCGGACAACCAGGGGGCAGTGAGCAGTTCTTC.

This clonotype was counted between two and nine times. The V call is TRBV11-2, the J call TRBJ2-1; TRBD1 or TRBD2 may be the D gene (5 bases each). Trimming took 5 bases from V and 12 from J, leaving 23 bases between them. Germline CDR1 is SGHAT and CDR2 is FQNNGV. The CDR3 covers 15 residues. Here the CDR3 reads CASSLNTGTSDGQFF. CDR3 DNA: TGTGCCAGCAGCCTCAATACCGGGACCTCTGACGGGCAGTTCTTC.

The chain employs TRBV20-1 and TRBJ2-3; 8 positions agree with TRBD2. The CDR3 length is 19 residues. V trimming: 0 bases; J trimming: 2 bases; junction bases outside the gene matches: 16. Germline CDR1 is DFQATT and CDR2 is SNEGSKA (reference sequence). In nucleotides, the CDR3 is TGCAGTGCTAGAGATCCCCGGGAGTGGCGGGAGGCCCACACAGATACGCAGTATTTT. Its translation: CSARDPREWREAHTDTQYF.

This clonotype was observed a few times. The chain couples TRBV20-1 to TRBJ2-3; D not resolved. This CDR3 contains 12 residues. Germline CDR1 reads DFQATT; CDR2 reads SNEGSKA (reference sequence). V was trimmed by 1 base and J by 4 bases, leaving 6 bases between them. Here the CDR3 reads CSARAVPDTQYF. In DNA, the CDR3 is TGCAGTGCTAGAGCCGTTCCAGATACGCAGTATTTT.

This clonotype was detected only a few times. The J gene is TRBJ1-5, the V gene TRBV28; tentative D call: TRBD1 (5 bases). Germline V gene sequence: CDR1 MDHEN, CDR2 SYDVKM. This CDR3 has 14 amino acids. The V and J ends lost 3 bases and 7 bases respectively, with 13 bases between them. Written as DNA, the CDR3 is TGTGCCAGCAGTTTCTGGCAGGGTGGCCAGCCCCAGCATTTT. Its translation: CASSFWQGGQPQHF.

The genes are TRBV20-1 and TRBJ2-3; 10 nucleotides match TRBD2. This CDR3 contains 15 residues. Germline V gives CDR1 DFQATT, CDR2 SNEGSKA (reference sequence). The ends lost 6 bases at V and 3 bases at J; junction bases unmatched: 9. The chain's CDR3 is CSATDSGRGTDTQYF. CDR3 in DNA: TGCAGTGCAACTGACAGCGGGAGGGGTACAGATACGCAGTATTTT.